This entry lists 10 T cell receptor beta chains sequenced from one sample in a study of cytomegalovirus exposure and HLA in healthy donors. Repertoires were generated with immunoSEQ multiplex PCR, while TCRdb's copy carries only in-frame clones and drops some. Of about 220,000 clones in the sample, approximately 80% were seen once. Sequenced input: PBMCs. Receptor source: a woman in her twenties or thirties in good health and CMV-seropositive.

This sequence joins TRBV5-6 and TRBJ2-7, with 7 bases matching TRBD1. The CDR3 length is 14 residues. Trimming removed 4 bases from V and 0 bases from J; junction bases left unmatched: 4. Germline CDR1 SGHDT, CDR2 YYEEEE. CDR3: CASSGDSNSYEQYF. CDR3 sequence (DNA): TGTGCCAGCAGCGGGGACAGTAACTCCTACGAGCAGTACTTC.

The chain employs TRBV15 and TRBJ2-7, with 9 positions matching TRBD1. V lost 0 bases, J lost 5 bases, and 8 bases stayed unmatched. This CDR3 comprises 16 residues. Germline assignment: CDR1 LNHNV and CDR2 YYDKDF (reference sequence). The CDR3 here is CATSRDWGTGSNEQYF. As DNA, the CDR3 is TGTGCCACCAGCAGAGATTGGGGGACAGGGAGTAACGAGCAGTACTTC.

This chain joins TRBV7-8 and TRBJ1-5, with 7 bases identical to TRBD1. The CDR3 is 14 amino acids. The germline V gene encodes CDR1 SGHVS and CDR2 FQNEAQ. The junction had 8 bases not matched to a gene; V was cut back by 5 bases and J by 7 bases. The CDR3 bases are TGTGCCAGCAGCCCAGGGACAGCCGAGCAGCCCCAGCATTTT. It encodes CASSPGTAEQPQHF.

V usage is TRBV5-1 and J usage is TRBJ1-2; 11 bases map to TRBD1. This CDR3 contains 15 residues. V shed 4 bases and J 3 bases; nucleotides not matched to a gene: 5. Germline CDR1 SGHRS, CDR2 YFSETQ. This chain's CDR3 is CASSDPGQGDYGYTF. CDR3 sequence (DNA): TGCGCCAGCAGCGATCCGGGACAGGGGGACTATGGCTACACCTTC. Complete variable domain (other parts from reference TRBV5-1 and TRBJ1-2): KAGVTQTPRYLIKTRGQQVTLSCSPISGHRSVSWYQQTPGQGLQFLFEYFSETQRNKGNFPGRFSGRQFSNSRSEMNVSTLELGDSALYLCASSDPGQGDYGYTFGSGTRLTVV.

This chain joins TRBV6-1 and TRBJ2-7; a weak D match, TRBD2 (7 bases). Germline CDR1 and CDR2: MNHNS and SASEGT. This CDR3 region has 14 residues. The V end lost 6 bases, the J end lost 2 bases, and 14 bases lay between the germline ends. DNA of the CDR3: TGTGCCAGCAGCCTGGGGGCGGGAGCCTACGAGCAGTACTTC. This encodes CASSLGAGAYEQYF.

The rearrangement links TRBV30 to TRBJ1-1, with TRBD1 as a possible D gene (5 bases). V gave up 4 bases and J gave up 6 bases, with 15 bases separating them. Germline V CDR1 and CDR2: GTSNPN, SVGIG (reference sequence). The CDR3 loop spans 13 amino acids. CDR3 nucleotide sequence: TGTGCCTGGACTGTTGGGGGTGTAGCTGAAGCTTTCTTT. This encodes CAWTVGGVAEAFF.

CDR3 protein: CASSLEGISTEAFF. The CDR3 DNA is TGCGCCAGCAGCTTGGAAGGGATCAGCACTGAAGCTTTCTTT. This rearrangement joins TRBV5-1 to TRBJ1-1; D gene uncertain. The CDR3 covers 14 residues. Germline V gene lookup returns CDR1 SGHRS and CDR2 YFSETQ. V was pared by 0 bases and J by 4 bases, with 10 bases between.

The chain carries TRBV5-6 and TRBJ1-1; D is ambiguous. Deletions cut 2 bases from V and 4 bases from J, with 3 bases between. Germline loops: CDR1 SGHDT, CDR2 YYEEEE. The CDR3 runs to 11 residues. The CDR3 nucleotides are TGTGCCAGCAGCTTTAGCACTGAAGCTTTCTTT. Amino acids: CASSFSTEAFF. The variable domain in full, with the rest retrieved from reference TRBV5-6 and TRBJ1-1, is DAGVTQSPTHLIKTRGQQVTLRCSPKSGHDTVSWYQQALGQGPQFIFQYYEEEERQRGNFPDRFSGHQFPNYSSELNVNALLLGDSALYLCASSFSTEAFFGQGTRLTVV.

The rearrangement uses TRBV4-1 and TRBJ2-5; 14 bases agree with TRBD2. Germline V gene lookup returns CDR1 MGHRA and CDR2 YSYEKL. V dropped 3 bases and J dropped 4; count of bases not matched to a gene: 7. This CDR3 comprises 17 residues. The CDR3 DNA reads TGCGCCAGCAGCCACCCGACTAGCGGGAGGGGTGTAGAGACCCAGTACTTC. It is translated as CASSHPTSGRGVETQYF.

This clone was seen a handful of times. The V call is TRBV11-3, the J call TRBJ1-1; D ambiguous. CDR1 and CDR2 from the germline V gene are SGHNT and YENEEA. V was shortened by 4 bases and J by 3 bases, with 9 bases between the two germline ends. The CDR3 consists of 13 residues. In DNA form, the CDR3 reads TGTGCCAGCAGCTCCGCCGGGCACACTGAAGCTTTCTTT. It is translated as CASSSAGHTEAFF.